The next 13 T cell receptor beta chains were all read from a single sample in a study of blood T cell repertoires in COVID-19. TCRdb's copy holds only in-frame clones and misses some; the assay was immunoSEQ multiplex PCR. This table has some 400,000 clones, more than 80% appearing once. The specimen sequenced was PBMCs or T cells enriched from blood (not recorded which). The source of these receptors is a young man who had recovered from COVID-19.

V usage is TRBV9 and J usage is TRBJ1-1; TRBD1 matches 8 bases. Unmatched junction bases numbered 4, after V lost 2 bases and J lost 1 base. Per germline, CDR1 SGDLS and CDR2 YYNGEE. The CDR3 spans 15 residues. For the CDR3, the DNA is TGTGCCAGCAGCGTTAGGGGACAGGAGAACACTGAAGCTTTCTTT. As protein: CASSVRGQENTEAFF. The full variable domain, completed using reference TRBV9 and TRBJ1-1, is DSGVTQTPKHLITATGQRVTLRCSPRSGDLSVYWYQQSLDQGLQFLIQYYNGEERAKGNILERFSAQQFPDLHSELNLSSLELGDSALYFCASSVRGQENTEAFFGQGTRLTVV.

The V call is TRBV18, the J call TRBJ2-7; 7 nucleotides match TRBD2. The CDR3 sequence is 14 residues long. CDR1 is KGHSH and CDR2 is LQKENI in the germline V gene. V dropped 5 bases and J dropped 5; count of bases not matched to a gene: 9. This CDR3 reads CASSSPGLGDEQYF. The CDR3 DNA is TGTGCCAGCTCATCTCCCGGACTAGGGGACGAGCAGTACTTC.

This clone is a singleton in its sample. The genes are TRBV2 and TRBJ1-2; 7 bases are shared with TRBD1. The V and J ends lost 5 bases and 1 base, in that order; junction bases with no gene match: 1. Germline CDR1 and CDR2: SNHLY and FYNNEI. The CDR3 contains 13 residues. The CDR3 coding sequence is TGTGCCAGCAGTTACAGGGGTAACTATGGCTACACCTTC. Residues: CASSYRGNYGYTF.

The chain links TRBV29-1 to TRBJ1-4; D remains ambiguous. Trimming stripped 7 bases from V and 6 bases from J, with 15 bases between. The CDR3 extends over 13 amino acids. Germline V gene data show CDR1 as SQVTM and CDR2 as ANQGSEA. The chain's CDR3 is CSARPPGDEKLFF. DNA of the CDR3: TGCAGCGCCCGCCCCCCCGGAGATGAAAAACTGTTTTTT. The whole variable domain, filled in from reference TRBV29-1 and TRBJ1-4, reads SAVISQKPSRDICQRGTSLTIQCQVDSQVTMMFWYRQQPGQSLTLIATANQGSEATYESGFVIDKFPISRPNLTFSTLTVSNMSPEDSSIYLCSARPPGDEKLFFGSGTQLSVL.

This chain joins TRBV3-1 (or the pseudogene TRBV3-2) and TRBJ2-1; tentative D call: TRBD2 (6 bases). CDR1 LGHDT and CDR2 YNNKEL come from the germline V gene (reference sequence). The CDR3 is made up of 15 amino acids. V lost 3 bases and J 7 bases, leaving 16 bases between the germline ends. CDR3 sequence reads: CASSQDGRAVNEQFF. The CDR3 coding sequence is TGTGCCAGCAGCCAGGACGGGAGAGCGGTAAATGAGCAGTTCTTC.

The rearrangement links TRBV10-3 to TRBJ2-3; 9 bases line up with TRBD1. CDR3 length equals 16 residues. V shed 6 bases, J shed 1 base, and the junction held 8 bases outside the gene matches. In germline, CDR1 is ENHRY, CDR2 SYGVKD. CDR3 in DNA: TGTGCCATCAGGCCGATGGACAGGGGAGGCACAGATACGCAGTATTTT. This codes for CAIRPMDRGGTDTQYF.

The chain has TRBV19 and TRBJ1-4, with a possible D match to TRBD1 (6 bases). The CDR3 is made up of 14 amino acids. V lost 7 bases to trimming and J lost 4 bases, with 13 bases between them. Germline lookup yields CDR1 LNHDA and CDR2 SQIVND (reference sequence). The CDR3 protein is CASKPWTDNEKLFF. The DNA for the CDR3 is TGTGCCAGTAAACCCTGGACAGATAATGAAAAACTGTTTTTT.

The chain employs TRBV5-1 and TRBJ2-5; possibly TRBD1 for D (6 bases). This CDR3 has 15 residues. V lost 0 bases to trimming and J lost 3 bases, with 12 bases between them. Germline V gene lookup returns CDR1 SGHRS and CDR2 YFSETQ. The CDR3 here is CASSLEGRGEETQYF. Here the CDR3 DNA reads TGCGCCAGCAGCTTGGAGGGCAGGGGAGAAGAGACCCAGTACTTC.

This sequence joins TRBV21-1 and TRBJ2-7; the table names TRBD1, a call not compared with the DNA. TRBV21-1 counts as a pseudogene. The CDR3 spans 14 residues. CDR3: CASSRPRTGDEQYF. The CDR3 DNA follows: TGTGCCAGCAGCAGGCCTAGGACAGGGGACGAGCAGTACTTC.

The chain uses TRBV7-9 and TRBJ1-1, with D unclear. Germline assignment: CDR1 SEHNR and CDR2 FQNEAQ (reference sequence). CDR3 size: 13 residues. Trimming cost V 3 bases and J 3 bases, with 8 bases left between them. CDR3 coding DNA: TGTGCCAGCAGCTTCAGGCGGGACACTGAAGCTTTCTTT. It is translated as CASSFRRDTEAFF.

The CDR3 loop reads CAIRTNTGELFF. For the CDR3, the DNA is TGTGCCATCAGGACAAACACCGGGGAGCTGTTTTTT. The chain uses TRBV10-3 and TRBJ2-2; D remains ambiguous. V was shortened by 6 bases and J by 2 bases, with 4 bases between the two germline ends. CDR3 length: 12 amino acids. CDR1 ENHRY and CDR2 SYGVKD come from the germline V gene.

The genes are TRBV15 and TRBJ2-1; D remains unclear. Trimming removed 2 bases at V and 2 bases at J, with 13 bases between. This CDR3 spans 16 amino acids. Germline V CDR1 and CDR2: LNHNV, YYDKDF (reference sequence). CDR3 coding DNA: TGTGCCACCAGCAGACCTCCGGGTGTGCCCTACAATGAGCAGTTCTTC. It codes for CATSRPPGVPYNEQFF. Looking up the rest from reference TRBV15 and TRBJ2-1 gives the full variable domain: DAMVIQNPRYQVTQFGKPVTLSCSQTLNHNVMYWYQQKSSQAPKLLFHYYDKDFNNEADTPDNFQSRRPNTSFCFLDIRSPGLGDTAMYLCATSRPPGVPYNEQFFGPGTRLTVL.

The chain joins TRBV3-1 (or the pseudogene TRBV3-2) to TRBJ1-1; 7 nucleotides agree with TRBD1. There are 15 residues in the CDR3. Germline V lookup: CDR1 LGHDT, CDR2 YNNKEL (reference sequence). The V gene end was trimmed by 2 bases and the J gene end by 1 base; junction bases not matched to a gene: 4. CDR3 nucleotides: TGTGCCAGCAGCCAACAGGGGGGTCGGAACACTGAAGCTTTCTTT. Protein: CASSQQGGRNTEAFF.